One sample yielded the 6 T cell receptor beta chains listed below, sequenced in a study of CD8+CD57+ T cells in acquired aplastic anemia (dated by TCRdb to the late 2010s). Flow cytometry had shown CD8+CD57+ cell expansion in the patients selected for sequencing. For sequencing, an Illumina HiSeq 2000 was employed. TCR beta VDJ combination and CDR3 sequence profiling used genomic DNA as the template. TCRdb reran the public reads through fastp at Q25 and MiXCR, keeping productive beta chains. A single entry per CDR3 protein holds the most common genes and DNA from its merged rows. Within this sample are around 150,000 distinct CDR3 sequences, with around 50% of them counted one time only. Around 2.9% of the sample lies in the top ten. Material: sorted CD4+, CD8+, or CD8+CD57+ T cells (not recorded which) from PBMCs. The origin of the receptors is a human donor with aplastic anemia.

Points on this clonotype: This may come from a read error, since a much larger clone is one base off. The rearrangement uses TRBV12-3 or TRBV12-4 and TRBJ2-3; 10 bases line up with TRBD1. This CDR3 spans 14 amino acids. The CDR3 nucleotides are TGTGCCAGCAGCCGGGACAGGGGTACAGATACGCAGTGTTTT. Translating it yields CASSRDRGTDTQCF.

This clonotype occurred many times. The genes are TRBV19 and TRBJ2-2; tentative D call: TRBD2 (6 bases). The CDR3 spans 15 residues. Germline CDR1 is LNHDA and CDR2 is SQIVND (reference sequence). Between the trimmed V and J ends, which lost 5 bases and 0 bases, there was a span of 10 bases. CDR3 bases: TGTGCCAGTAGTTGGAGCGGGTCGAACACCGGGGAGCTGTTTTTT. This sequence encodes CASSWSGSNTGELFF.

Concerning this clonotype: A single base separates this from a much larger clone, so it may be a read error. The rearrangement uses TRBV5-1 and TRBJ1-1; 10 bases agree with TRBD1. Germline CDR1 and CDR2: SGHRS and YFSETQ. With 6 bases clipped from V and 3 bases from J, the junction kept 8 bases outside the gene matches. The CDR3 sequence is 15 residues long. For the CDR3, the DNA is TGCGCCAGCATAAGAGGGACAGGGGAATACACTGAAGCTTTCTTT. Its protein is CASIRGTGEYTEAFF.

This clonotype appeared many times. The V and J genes are TRBV6-6 and TRBJ2-7; 11 bases fit TRBD2. This CDR3 is 15 amino acids long. Germline CDR1 is MNHNY and CDR2 is SVGAGI (reference sequence). V lost 6 bases, J lost 3 bases, and 7 bases stayed unmatched. The CDR3 coding sequence is TGTGCCAGCAGGCCTTTGGGGACTAGCGGCTACGAGCAGTACTTC. It encodes CASRPLGTSGYEQYF.

The V gene is TRBV24-1, the J gene TRBJ2-5, with D perhaps given as TRBD1 or TRBD2 (5 bases each). Germline V gives CDR1 KGHDR, CDR2 SFDVKD. The V and J ends lost 5 bases and 6 bases respectively, with 18 bases between them. The CDR3 covers 15 residues. For the CDR3, the DNA is TGTGCCACCAGTGGTAGAGATATGGGGGAACAGACCCAGTACTTC. It translates to CATSGRDMGEQTQYF.

This clonotype has ten or more counts. The V and J genes are TRBV11-2 and TRBJ2-4, with D uncertain. The germline V gene encodes CDR1 SGHAT and CDR2 FQNNGV. V was trimmed by 3 bases and J by 7 bases, leaving 13 bases between them. This CDR3 contains 14 residues. CDR3: CASSFGRPNNIQYF. CDR3 DNA: TGTGCCAGCAGCTTCGGGCGGCCAAATAACATTCAGTACTTC.